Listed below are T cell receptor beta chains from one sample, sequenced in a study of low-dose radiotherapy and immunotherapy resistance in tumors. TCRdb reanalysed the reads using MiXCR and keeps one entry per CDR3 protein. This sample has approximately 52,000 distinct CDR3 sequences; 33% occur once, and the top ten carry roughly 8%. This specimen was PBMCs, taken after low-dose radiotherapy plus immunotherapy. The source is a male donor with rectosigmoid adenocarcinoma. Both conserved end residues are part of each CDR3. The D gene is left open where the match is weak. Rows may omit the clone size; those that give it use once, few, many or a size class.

CASSLEFEAGRAQETQYF	TGCGCCAGCAGCTTGGAATTTGAGGCGGGACGGGCACAAGAGACCCAGTACTTC	18	TRBV5-1	TRBJ2-5	NA	many
CASSLRLAGGYEQFF	TGTGCCAGCAGTTTGCGGCTAGCGGGAGGCTATGAGCAGTTCTTC	15	TRBV28	TRBJ2-1	TRBD2	few
CASGAGVRYEQYF	TGTGCCAGCGGTGCGGGGGTACGTTACGAGCAGTACTTC	13	TRBV7-2	TRBJ2-7	TRBD2	NA
CASSIGAGIAVYEQFF	TGTGCCAGTAGTATAGGTGCGGGAATTGCCGTCTATGAGCAGTTCTTC	16	TRBV19	TRBJ2-1	NA	many
CASSLGGPTNEQFF	TGCGCCAGCAGCTTGGGGGGACCCACCAATGAGCAGTTCTTC	14	TRBV5-1	TRBJ2-1	NA	NA
CASSPGLQETQYF	TGTGCCAGCAGCCCCGGACTCCAAGAGACCCAGTACTTC	13	TRBV11-2	TRBJ2-5	NA	many
CASGQGGIGYTF	TGTGCCAGTGGACAGGGGGGCATTGGCTACACCTTC	12	TRBV19	TRBJ1-2	TRBD1	few
CASSLNPYGYTF	TGTGCCAGCAGCTTAAACCCCTATGGCTACACCTTC	12	TRBV11-2	TRBJ1-2	NA	many
CASSEFRGRGTTEAFF	TGTGCCAGCAGTGAGTTTAGGGGCAGGGGGACTACTGAAGCTTTCTTT	16	TRBV6-1	TRBJ1-1	TRBD1	NA
CATSDWGQGGTDTQYF	TGTGCCACCAGTGATTGGGGACAGGGGGGCACAGATACGCAGTATTTT	16	TRBV24-1	TRBJ2-3	TRBD1	many
CASSLGRNAEGTQYF	TGCGCCAGCAGCTTGGGACGGAACGCGGAGGGGACCCAGTACTTC	15	TRBV5-1	TRBJ2-5	NA	many
CASSSGGRSWTEAFF	TGTGCCAGCAGCTCAGGGGGCAGGAGTTGGACTGAAGCTTTCTTT	15	TRBV6-2/TRBV6-3	TRBJ1-1	TRBD1	many
CSARPSGRMSYNEQFF	TGCAGTGCTAGACCTAGCGGGAGGATGTCCTACAATGAGCAGTTCTTC	16	TRBV20-1	TRBJ2-1	TRBD2	many
CASSLRPVGEQYF	TGTGCCAGCAGCTTGAGACCTGTGGGAGAGCAGTACTTC	13	TRBV5-6	TRBJ2-7	NA	many
CASSLFSSGGGGLLAKNIQYF	TGTGCCAGCAGTTTATTTAGTAGTGGAGGAGGTGGACTTCTAGCCAAAAACATTCAGTACTTC	21	TRBV28	TRBJ2-4	NA	NA
CASSPRQSSDTQYF	TGTGCCAGCAGCCCGAGACAGTCCTCGGATACGCAGTATTTT	14	TRBV7-6	TRBJ2-3	NA	NA
CASSPGTGDGAEAFF	TGTGCCAGCAGCCCAGGGACAGGGGACGGGGCTGAAGCTTTCTTT	15	TRBV9	TRBJ1-1	TRBD1	NA
CASSLSNIFREAFF	TGTGCCAGCAGTTTATCTAACATTTTTCGTGAAGCTTTCTTT	14	TRBV28	TRBJ1-1	NA	few
CSAKHSENTGELFFF	NA	15	TRBV20-1	TRBJ2-2	NA	many
CASSLMGGSGETQYF	TGTGCCAGCAGCTTAATGGGGGGGTCAGGAGAGACCCAGTACTTC	15	TRBV7-2	TRBJ2-5	TRBD2	many
CASSASDRGWETQYF	TGTGCCAGCAGCGCCTCGGACAGGGGGTGGGAGACCCAGTACTTC	15	TRBV7-2	TRBJ2-5	TRBD1	many
CASSPGTSGGDEQYF	TGTGCCAGCAGCCCGGGGACTAGCGGGGGGGACGAGCAGTACTTC	15	TRBV11-2	TRBJ2-7	TRBD2	NA
CASSLVGGNEQFF	TGCGCCAGCAGCTTGGTCGGGGGCAATGAGCAGTTCTTC	13	TRBV5-1	TRBJ2-1	NA	many